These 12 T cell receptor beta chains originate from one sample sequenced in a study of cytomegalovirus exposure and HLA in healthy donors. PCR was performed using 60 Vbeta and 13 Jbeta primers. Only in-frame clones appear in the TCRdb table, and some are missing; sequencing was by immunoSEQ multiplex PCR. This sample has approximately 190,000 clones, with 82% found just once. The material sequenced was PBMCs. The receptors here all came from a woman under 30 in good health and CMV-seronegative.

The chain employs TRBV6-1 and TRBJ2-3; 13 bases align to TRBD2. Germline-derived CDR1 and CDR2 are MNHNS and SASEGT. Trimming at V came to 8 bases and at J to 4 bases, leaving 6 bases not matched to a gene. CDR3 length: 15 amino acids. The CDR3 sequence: CASSRTSGGPDTQYF. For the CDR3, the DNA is TGTGCCAGCTCACGGACTAGCGGGGGACCAGATACGCAGTATTTT.

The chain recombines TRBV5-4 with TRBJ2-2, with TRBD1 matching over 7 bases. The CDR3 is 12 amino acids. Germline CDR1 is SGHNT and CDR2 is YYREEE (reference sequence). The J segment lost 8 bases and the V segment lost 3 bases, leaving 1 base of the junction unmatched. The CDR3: CASSSTGGELFF. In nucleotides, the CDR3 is TGTGCCAGCAGCTCGACAGGGGGGGAGCTGTTTTTT.

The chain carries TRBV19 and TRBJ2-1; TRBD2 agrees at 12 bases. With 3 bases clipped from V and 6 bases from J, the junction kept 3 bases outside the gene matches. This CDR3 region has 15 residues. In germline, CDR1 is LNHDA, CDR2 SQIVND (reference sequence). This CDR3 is CASSMTTSGGNEQFF. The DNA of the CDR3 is TGTGCCAGTAGTATGACGACTAGCGGGGGCAATGAGCAGTTCTTC.

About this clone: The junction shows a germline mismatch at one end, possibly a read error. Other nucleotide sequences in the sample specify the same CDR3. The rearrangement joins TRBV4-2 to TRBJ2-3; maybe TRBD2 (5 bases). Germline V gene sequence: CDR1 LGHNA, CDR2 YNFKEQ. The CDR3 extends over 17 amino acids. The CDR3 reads CASSQDQRSTGTDTQYF. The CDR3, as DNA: TGTGCCAGCAGCCAAGATCAGCGGAGCACTGGCACGGATACGCAGTATTTT.

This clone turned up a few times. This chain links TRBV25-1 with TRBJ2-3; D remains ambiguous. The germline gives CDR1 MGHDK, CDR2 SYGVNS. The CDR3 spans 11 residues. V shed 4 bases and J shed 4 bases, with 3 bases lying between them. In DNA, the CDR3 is TGTGCCAGCAGTGGAGCAGATACGCAGTATTTT. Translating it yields CASSGADTQYF.

The chain's CDR3 is CASSLVPTSGRNEQFF. The CDR3 DNA follows: TGTGCCAGCAGCTTAGTTCCCACTAGCGGGAGGAATGAGCAGTTCTTC. The rearrangement joins TRBV7-7 to TRBJ2-1; 12 bases are shared with TRBD2. The germline V gene has CDR1 SSHAT and CDR2 FNYEAQ (reference sequence). The CDR3 extends over 16 amino acids. The V segment lost 1 base and the J segment 7 bases; nucleotides outside the gene matches: 5. The full variable domain, its missing parts supplied by reference TRBV7-7 and TRBJ2-1, is GAGVSQSPRYKVTKRGQDVTLRCDPISSHATLYWYQQALGQGPEFLTYFNYEAQPDKSGLPSDRFSAERPEGSISTLTIQRTEQRDSAMYRCASSLVPTSGRNEQFFGPGTRLTVL.

The CDR3 region has the DNA TGTGCCAGCAGCGTAGGGGGGGGCGGCCTAAACACAGATACGCAGTATTTT. Its protein product is CASSVGGGGLNTDTQYF. The gene calls are TRBV9 and TRBJ2-3; perhaps TRBD2 as D (7 bases). The CDR3 has 17 residues. Trimming took 0 bases from V and 2 from J, leaving 16 bases between them. The germline V gene encodes CDR1 SGDLS and CDR2 YYNGEE.

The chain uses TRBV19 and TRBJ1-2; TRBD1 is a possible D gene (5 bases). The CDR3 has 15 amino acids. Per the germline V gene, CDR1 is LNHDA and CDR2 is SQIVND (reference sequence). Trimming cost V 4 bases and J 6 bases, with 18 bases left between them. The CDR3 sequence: CASSTQGSFLDGYTF. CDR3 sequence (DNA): TGTGCCAGTAGTACCCAGGGCTCCTTTCTGGATGGCTACACCTTC.

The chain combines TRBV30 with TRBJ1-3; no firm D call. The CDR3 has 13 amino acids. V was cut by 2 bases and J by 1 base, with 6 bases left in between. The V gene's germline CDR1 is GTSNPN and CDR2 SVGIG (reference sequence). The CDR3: CAWSRSSGNTIYF. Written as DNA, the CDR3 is TGTGCCTGGAGTCGCAGTTCTGGAAACACCATATATTTT.

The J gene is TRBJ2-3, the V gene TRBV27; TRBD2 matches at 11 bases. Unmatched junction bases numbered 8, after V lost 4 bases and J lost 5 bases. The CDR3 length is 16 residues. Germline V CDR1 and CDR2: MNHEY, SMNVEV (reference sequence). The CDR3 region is CASSSHASGRQDTQYF. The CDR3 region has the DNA TGTGCCAGCAGTTCCCATGCTAGCGGGAGGCAAGATACGCAGTATTTT.

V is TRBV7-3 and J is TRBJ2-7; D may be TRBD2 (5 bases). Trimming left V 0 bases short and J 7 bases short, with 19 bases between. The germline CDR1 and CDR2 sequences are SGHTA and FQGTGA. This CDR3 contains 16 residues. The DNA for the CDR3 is TGTGCCAGCAGCTTAACGGCACTTCGGGGTTCGGATGAGCAGTACTTC. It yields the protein CASSLTALRGSDEQYF.

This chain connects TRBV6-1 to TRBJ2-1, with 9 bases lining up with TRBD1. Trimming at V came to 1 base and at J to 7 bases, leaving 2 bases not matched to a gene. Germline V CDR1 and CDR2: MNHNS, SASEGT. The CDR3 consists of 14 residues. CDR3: CASSEDRGLNEQFF. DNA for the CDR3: TGTGCCAGCAGTGAAGACAGGGGGCTAAATGAGCAGTTCTTC.